This T cell receptor (beta chain) was profiled in a study of PD-1 blockade in classical Hodgkin lymphoma. On this clone itself: Antigen specificity is unknown.

No patient escaped relapse after autologous stem cell transplantation, and brentuximab vedotin exposure varied. Reported best responses ranged across complete response, partial response or progressive disease. The CDR3 consists of 14 residues. Per germline, CDR1 SGDLS and CDR2 YYNGEE. Trimming removed 4 bases from V and 5 bases from J, with 15 bases in between. The table came from immunoSEQ multiplex PCR; TCRdb's copy has only in-frame clones and leaves some out. The sample consists of about 40,000 clones, 60% to 75% of them appearing once. Regarding the study as a whole: In CD4+ cells, TCR diversity went up significantly by C4D1, but in CD8+ cells it did not.

The sequence was obtained from a human donor with classical Hodgkin lymphoma. The chain is built from TRBV9 and TRBJ2-5; D could derive from TRBD1 or TRBD2 (5 bases each). Here the sequenced sample was peripheral blood mononuclear cells (PBMCs), taken at baseline. The CDR3 DNA reads TGTGCCAGCAGCTTAGGGACCGGGTCGGAGACCCAGTACTTC. Its translation: CASSLGTGSETQYF.